This T cell receptor (beta chain) stems from a study of T cell responses to AZD1222 COVID-19 vaccine. Study-level findings and limits: A mostly white British donor set with more females was recruited, and clonal diversity was possibly underestimated. Only 5 or 6 people who got AZD1222 tested seropositive at baseline. Repertoires in all cases were sampled only once the peak T cell response had passed.

This CDR3 has 13 residues. V lost 3 bases to trimming and J lost 0 bases, with 6 bases between them. Germline values: CDR1 GTSNPN, CDR2 SVGIG (reference sequence). Pooled in the analysis were second doses at about 4 or about 12 weeks. Assay: immunoSEQ multiplex PCR; the TCRdb copy retains only in-frame clones and omits some. This table holds tens of thousands of clones, about 85% found once. Worth noting for this clone: Its antigen is unknown.

The TCR was taken from an adult who received the AZD1222 COVID-19 vaccine. The sequencing used peripheral blood, collected 28 days after the second AZD1222 dose. The rearrangement joins TRBV30 to TRBJ1-5; D unclear. The CDR3 is CAWRSHSNQPQHF. CDR3 DNA: TGTGCCTGGAGGTCACATAGCAATCAGCCCCAGCATTTT.